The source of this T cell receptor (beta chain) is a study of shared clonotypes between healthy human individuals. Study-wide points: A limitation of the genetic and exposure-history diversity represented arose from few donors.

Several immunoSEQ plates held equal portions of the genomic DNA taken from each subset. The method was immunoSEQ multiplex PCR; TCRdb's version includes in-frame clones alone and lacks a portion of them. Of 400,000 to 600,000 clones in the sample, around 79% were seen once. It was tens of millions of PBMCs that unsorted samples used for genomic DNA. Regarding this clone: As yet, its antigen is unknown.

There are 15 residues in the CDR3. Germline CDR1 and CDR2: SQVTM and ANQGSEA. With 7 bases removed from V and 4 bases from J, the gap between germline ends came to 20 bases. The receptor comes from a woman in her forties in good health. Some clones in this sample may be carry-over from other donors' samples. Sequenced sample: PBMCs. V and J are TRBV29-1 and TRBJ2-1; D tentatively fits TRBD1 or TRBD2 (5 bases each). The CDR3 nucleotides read TGCAGCGGTTCTCGGGGCGTTATTAAGTACAATGAGCAGTTCTTC. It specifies CSGSRGVIKYNEQFF.